This T cell receptor (beta chain) was recorded in a study of T cell responses to AZD1222 COVID-19 vaccine. General study findings and limits: Donors in the cohort were predominantly white British and more often female, and clonal diversity was possibly underestimated.

Only in-frame clones appear in the TCRdb table, and some are missing; sequencing was by immunoSEQ multiplex PCR. The data show some 98,000 clones, around nine tenths seen once. Of note for this clone: Its antigen is not known.

This receptor was identified in an adult in good health. The sequencing used peripheral blood, collected on day 0 of AZD1222 vaccination.

CDR3 sequence (DNA): TGTGCCAGCAGAGGAAGTGGATTCTCTGGAAACACCATATATTTT. Residues: CASRGSGFSGNTIYF. The gene calls are TRBV6-5 and TRBJ1-3; D is unresolved. The CDR3 is 15 amino acids. V was pared by 6 bases and J by 0 bases, with 12 bases between. Germline CDR1 is MNHEY and CDR2 is SVGAGI.